The clone carrying this T cell receptor (beta chain) has ten or more counts. A single base separates this from a much larger clone, so it may be a read error. This sample stems from a study of T cells in Graves' hyperthyroidism and ophthalmopathy. The germline gives CDR1 SGHTA, CDR2 FQGTGA. V lost 1 base to trimming and J lost 4 bases, with 3 bases between them. This CDR3 has 12 amino acids. Using RNA transcripts as the source, TCR beta CDR3 regions were amplified. First-round RT-PCR of the TCR CDR3 relied on the HTBI primer set. TCRdb re-called the multiplex PCR reads through MiXCR, storing one row per CDR3 protein. The profile shows 300,000 to 450,000 distinct CDR3 sequences, roughly 15% of them singletons.

The sequence was collected from a young woman with Graves' ophthalmopathy. The chain combines TRBV7-3 with TRBJ2-3; D is uncertain. What was sequenced was blood. CDR3 in amino acids: CASSLNADTQYF. CDR3 sequence (DNA): TGTGCCAGCAGCTTAAACGCAGATACGCAGTATTTT.